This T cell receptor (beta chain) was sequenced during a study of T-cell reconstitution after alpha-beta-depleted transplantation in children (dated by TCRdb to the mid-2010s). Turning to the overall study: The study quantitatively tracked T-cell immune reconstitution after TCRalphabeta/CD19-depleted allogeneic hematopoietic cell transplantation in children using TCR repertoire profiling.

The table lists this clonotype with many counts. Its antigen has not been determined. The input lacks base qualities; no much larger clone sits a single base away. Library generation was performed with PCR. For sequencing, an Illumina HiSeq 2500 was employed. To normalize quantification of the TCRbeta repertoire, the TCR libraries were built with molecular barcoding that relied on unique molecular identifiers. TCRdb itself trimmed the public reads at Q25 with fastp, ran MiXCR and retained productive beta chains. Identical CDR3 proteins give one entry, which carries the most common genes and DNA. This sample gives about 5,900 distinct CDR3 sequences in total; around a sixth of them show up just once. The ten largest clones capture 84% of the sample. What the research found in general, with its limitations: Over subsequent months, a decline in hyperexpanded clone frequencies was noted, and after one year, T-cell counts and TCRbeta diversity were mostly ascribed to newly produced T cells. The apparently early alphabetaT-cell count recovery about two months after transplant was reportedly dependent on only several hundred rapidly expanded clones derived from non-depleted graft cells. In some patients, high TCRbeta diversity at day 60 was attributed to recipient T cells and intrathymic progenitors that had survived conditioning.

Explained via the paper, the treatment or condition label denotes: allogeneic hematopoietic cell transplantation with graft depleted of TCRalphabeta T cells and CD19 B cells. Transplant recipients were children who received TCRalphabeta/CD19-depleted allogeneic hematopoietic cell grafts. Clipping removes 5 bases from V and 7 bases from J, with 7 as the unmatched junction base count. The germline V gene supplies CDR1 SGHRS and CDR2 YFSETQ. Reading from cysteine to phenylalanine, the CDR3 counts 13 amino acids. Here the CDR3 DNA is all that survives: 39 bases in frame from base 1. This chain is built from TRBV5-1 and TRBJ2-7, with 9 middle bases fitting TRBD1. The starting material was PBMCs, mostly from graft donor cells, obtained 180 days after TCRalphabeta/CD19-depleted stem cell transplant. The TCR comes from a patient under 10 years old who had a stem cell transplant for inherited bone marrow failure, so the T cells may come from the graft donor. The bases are TGCGCCAGCAGGGGACAGGGACTGGGGGAGCAGTACTTC. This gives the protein CASRGQGLGEQYF.